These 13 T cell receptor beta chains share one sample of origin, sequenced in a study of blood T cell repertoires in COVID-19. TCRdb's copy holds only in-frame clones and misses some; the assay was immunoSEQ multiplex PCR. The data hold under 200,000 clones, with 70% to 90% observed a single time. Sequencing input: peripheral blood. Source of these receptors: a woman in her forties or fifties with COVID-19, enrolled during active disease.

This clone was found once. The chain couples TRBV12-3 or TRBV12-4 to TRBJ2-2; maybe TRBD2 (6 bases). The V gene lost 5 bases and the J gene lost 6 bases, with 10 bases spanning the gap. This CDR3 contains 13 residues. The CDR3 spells CASSESGAGELFF. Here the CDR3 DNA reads TGTGCCAGCAGTGAGTCGGGAGCCGGGGAGCTGTTTTTT.

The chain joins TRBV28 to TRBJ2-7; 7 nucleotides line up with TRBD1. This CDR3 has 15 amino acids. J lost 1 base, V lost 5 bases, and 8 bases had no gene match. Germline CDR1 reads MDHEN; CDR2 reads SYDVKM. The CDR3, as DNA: TGTGCCAGCAGTCACAGGGGAAGTGGGTCCTACGAGCAGTACTTC. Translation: CASSHRGSGSYEQYF.

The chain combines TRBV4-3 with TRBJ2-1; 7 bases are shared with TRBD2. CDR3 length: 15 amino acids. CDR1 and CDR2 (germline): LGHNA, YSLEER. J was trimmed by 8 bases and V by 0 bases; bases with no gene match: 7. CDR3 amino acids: CASSQDPQRGDEQFF. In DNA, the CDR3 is TGCGCCAGCAGCCAAGATCCCCAGCGGGGAGATGAGCAGTTCTTC.

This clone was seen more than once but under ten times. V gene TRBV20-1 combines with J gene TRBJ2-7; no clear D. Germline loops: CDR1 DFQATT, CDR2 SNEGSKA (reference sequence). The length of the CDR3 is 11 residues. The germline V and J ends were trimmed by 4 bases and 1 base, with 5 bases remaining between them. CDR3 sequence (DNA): TGCAGTGCTATCGGGTCCTACGAGCAGTACTTC. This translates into CSAIGSYEQYF.

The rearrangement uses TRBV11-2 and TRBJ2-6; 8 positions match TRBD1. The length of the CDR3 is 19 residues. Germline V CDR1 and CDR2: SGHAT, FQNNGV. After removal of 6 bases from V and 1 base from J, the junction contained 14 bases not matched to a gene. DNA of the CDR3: TGTGCCAGCAGAAATTCGGTAGACAGGGGCTCATCTGGGGCCAACGTCCTGACTTTC. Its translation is CASRNSVDRGSSGANVLTF.

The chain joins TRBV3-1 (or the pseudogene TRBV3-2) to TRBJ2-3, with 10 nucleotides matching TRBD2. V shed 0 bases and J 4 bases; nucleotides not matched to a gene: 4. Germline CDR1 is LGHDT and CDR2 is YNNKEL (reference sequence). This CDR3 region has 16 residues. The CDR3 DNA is TGTGCCAGCAGCCAAGATAGCGGGGGGCGGGCAGATACGCAGTATTTT. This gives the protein CASSQDSGGRADTQYF.

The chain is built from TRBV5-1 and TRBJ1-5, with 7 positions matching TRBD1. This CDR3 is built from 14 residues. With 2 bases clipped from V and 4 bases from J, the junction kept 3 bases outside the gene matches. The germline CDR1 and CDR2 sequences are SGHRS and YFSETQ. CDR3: CASSFGTENQPQHF. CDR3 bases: TGCGCCAGCAGCTTTGGGACAGAAAATCAGCCCCAGCATTTT.

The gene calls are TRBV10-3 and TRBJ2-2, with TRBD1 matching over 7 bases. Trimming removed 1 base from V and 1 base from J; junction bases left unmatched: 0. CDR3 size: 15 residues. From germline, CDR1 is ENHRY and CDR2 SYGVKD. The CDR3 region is CAISEWDRNTGELFF. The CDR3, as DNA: TGTGCCATCAGTGAGTGGGACAGGAACACCGGGGAGCTGTTTTTT.

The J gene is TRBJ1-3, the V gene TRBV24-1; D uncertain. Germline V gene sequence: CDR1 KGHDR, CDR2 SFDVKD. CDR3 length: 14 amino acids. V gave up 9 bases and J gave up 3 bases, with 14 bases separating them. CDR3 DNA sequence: TGTGCCACCCACGCGTGGGGAGTTGGAAACACCATATATTTT. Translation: CATHAWGVGNTIYF.

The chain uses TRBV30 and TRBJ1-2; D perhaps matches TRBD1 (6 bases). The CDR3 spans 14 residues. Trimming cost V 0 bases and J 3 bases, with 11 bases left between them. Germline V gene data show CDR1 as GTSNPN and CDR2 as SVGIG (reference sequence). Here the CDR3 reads CAWSVEGVDYGYTF. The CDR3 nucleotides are TGTGCCTGGAGTGTAGAGGGGGTGGACTATGGCTACACCTTC.

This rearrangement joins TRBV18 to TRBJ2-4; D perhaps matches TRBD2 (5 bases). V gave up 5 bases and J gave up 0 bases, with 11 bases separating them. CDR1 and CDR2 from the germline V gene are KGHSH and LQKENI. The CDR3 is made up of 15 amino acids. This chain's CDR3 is CASSAGVLAKNIQYF. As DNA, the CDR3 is TGTGCCAGCTCAGCCGGGGTTCTAGCCAAAAACATTCAGTACTTC.

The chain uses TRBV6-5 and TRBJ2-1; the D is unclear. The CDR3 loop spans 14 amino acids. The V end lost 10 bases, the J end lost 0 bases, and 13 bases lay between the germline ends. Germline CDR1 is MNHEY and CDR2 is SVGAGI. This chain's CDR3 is CATSLASSYNEQFF. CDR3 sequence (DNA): TGTGCCACTTCCTTGGCTAGCTCCTACAATGAGCAGTTCTTC.

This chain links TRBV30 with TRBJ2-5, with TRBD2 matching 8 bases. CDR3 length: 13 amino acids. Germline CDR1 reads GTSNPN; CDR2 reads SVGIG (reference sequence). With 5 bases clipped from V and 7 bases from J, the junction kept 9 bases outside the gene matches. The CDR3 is CAWSSSGIGTQYF. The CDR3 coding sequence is TGTGCCTGGTCAAGTAGCGGGATAGGGACCCAGTACTTC.